This TCR beta chain came from a study of shared T cell receptors in the human thymus. The CDR3 is made up of 12 amino acids. CDR1 SGHVS and CDR2 FNYEAQ come from the germline V gene. Between the trimmed V and J ends, which lost 2 bases and 4 bases, there was a span of 5 bases. The method was immunoSEQ multiplex PCR; TCRdb's version includes in-frame clones alone and lacks a portion of them. The sample has roughly 500,000 clones, around 82% seen once. This sample was also put to use in a study of human thymus T cells. That paper states: Corrective heart surgery yielded resections, and these provided the thymus tissue. Thymic and blood repertoires appeared to carry a bias in their V and J gene usage. Overlap was high between thymic repertoires from unrelated individuals, as reported in related research.

The source material was thymocytes. The origin of this receptor is a boy under three years old with a congenital heart defect. The chain links TRBV7-6 to TRBJ2-5; D remains unclear. CDR3 in amino acids: CASSLSSETQYF. CDR3 DNA: TGTGCCAGCAGCTTATCCTCAGAGACCCAGTACTTC. Together with reference TRBV7-6 and TRBJ2-5, the CDR3 gives the full variable domain: GAGVSQSPRYKVTKRGQDVALRCDPISGHVSLYWYRQALGQGPEFLTYFNYEAQQDKSGLPNDRFSAERPEGSISTLTIQRTEQRDSAMYRCASSLSSETQYFGPGTRLLVL.